This T cell receptor (beta chain) was identified during a study of blood T cell repertoires in COVID-19. Study context: The United States, Italy and Spain provided the acute and convalescent COVID-19 samples. The cDNA or gDNA used as material had been derived from T cells, B-cell-depleted T cells, or PBMCs.

Assay used: immunoSEQ multiplex PCR; TCRdb lists only in-frame clones, some missing. The sample consists of about 92,000 clones, 85% of them appearing once. The CDR3 spans 18 residues. The ends lost 2 bases at V and 0 bases at J; junction bases unmatched: 11. Germline V gene lookup returns CDR1 SEHNR and CDR2 FQNEAQ (reference sequence). The sequenced sample consisted of peripheral blood. The TCR sequence derives from a man aged 80 or over with acute or convalescent COVID-19. This chain connects TRBV7-9 to TRBJ2-3, with 7 bases lining up with TRBD1. The CDR3 region has the DNA TGTGCCAGCAGCTTACTTACAGGGGACCTCTCTAGCACAGATACGCAGTATTTT. Translated: CASSLLTGDLSSTDTQYF.